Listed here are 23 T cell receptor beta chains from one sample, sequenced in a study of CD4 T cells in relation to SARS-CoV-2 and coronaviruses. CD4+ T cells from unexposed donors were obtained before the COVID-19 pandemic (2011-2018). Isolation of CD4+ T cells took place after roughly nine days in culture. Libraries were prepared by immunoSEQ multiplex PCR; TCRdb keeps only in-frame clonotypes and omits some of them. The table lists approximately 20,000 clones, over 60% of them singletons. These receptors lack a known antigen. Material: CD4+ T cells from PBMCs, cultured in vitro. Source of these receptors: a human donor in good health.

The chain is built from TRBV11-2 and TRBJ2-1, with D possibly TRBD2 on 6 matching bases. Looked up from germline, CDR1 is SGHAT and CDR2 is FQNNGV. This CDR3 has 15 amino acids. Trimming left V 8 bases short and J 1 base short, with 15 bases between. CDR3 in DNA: TGTGCCAGCCGCGGGATACGGGGATCCTACAATGAGCAGTTCTTC. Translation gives CASRGIRGSYNEQFF.

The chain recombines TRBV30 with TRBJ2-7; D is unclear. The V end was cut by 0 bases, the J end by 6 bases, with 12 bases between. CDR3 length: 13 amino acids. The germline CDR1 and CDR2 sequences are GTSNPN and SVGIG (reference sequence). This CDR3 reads CAWSVWPSGEQYF. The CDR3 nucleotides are TGTGCCTGGAGTGTTTGGCCGTCGGGCGAGCAGTACTTC. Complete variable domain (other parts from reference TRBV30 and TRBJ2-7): SQTIHQWPATLVQPVGSPLSLECTVEGTSNPNLYWYRQAAGRGLQLLFYSVGIGQISSEVPQNLSASRPQDRQFILSSKKLLLSDSGFYLCAWSVWPSGEQYFGPGTRLTVT.

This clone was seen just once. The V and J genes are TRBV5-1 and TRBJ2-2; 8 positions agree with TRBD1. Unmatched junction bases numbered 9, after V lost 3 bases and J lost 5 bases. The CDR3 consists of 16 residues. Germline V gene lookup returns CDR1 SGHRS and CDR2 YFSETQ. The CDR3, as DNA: TGCGCCAGCAGCTCAGGGGGCGGTCTAGGGACCGGGGAGCTGTTTTTT. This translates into CASSSGGGLGTGELFF.

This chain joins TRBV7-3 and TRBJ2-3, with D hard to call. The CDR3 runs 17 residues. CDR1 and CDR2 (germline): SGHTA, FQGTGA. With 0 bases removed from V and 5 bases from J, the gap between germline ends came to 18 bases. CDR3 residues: CASSLTYAGGLGDTQYF. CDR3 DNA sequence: TGTGCCAGCAGCTTAACGTATGCTGGCGGTTTAGGAGATACGCAGTATTTT.

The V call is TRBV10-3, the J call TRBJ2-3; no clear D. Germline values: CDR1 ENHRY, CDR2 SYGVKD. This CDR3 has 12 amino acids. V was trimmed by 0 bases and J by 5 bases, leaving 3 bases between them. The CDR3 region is CAISESKDTQYF. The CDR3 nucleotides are TGTGCCATCAGTGAGTCGAAAGATACGCAGTATTTT.

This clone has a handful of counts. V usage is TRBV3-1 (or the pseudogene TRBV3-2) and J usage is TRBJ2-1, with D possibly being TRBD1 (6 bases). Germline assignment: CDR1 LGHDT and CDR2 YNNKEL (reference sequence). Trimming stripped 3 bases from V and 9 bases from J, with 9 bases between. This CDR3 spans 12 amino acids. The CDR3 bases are TGTGCCAGCAGCCACCAGGGGAGTGAGCAGTTCTTC. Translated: CASSHQGSEQFF.

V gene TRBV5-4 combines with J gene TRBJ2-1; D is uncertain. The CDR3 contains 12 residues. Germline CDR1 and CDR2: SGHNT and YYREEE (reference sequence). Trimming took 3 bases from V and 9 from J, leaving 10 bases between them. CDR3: CASSSTFGEQFF. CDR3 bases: TGTGCCAGCAGCTCGACATTTGGTGAGCAGTTCTTC. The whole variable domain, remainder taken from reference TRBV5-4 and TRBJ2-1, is ETGVTQSPTHLIKTRGQQVTLRCSSQSGHNTVSWYQQALGQGPQFIFQYYREEENGRGNFPPRFSGLQFPNYSSELNVNALELDDSALYLCASSSTFGEQFFGPGTRLTVL.

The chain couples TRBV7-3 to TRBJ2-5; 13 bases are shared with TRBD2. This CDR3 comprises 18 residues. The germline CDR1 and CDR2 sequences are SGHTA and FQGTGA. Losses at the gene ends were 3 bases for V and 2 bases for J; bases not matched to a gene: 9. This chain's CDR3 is CASSFGTSGTWGQETQYF. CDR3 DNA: TGTGCCAGCAGCTTTGGGACTAGCGGGACCTGGGGTCAAGAGACCCAGTACTTC. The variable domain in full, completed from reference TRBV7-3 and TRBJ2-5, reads GAGVSQTPSNKVTEKGKYVELRCDPISGHTALYWYRQSLGQGPEFLIYFQGTGAADDSGLPNDRFFAVRPEGSVSTLKIQRTERGDSAVYLCASSFGTSGTWGQETQYFGPGTRLLVL.

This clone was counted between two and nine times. CDR3 sequence: CASSIDQNSSPLHF. In nucleotides, the CDR3 is TGTGCCAGTAGTATAGATCAAAACTCTTCACCCCTCCACTTT. The J gene is TRBJ1-6, the V gene TRBV19; D is ambiguous. CDR1 is LNHDA and CDR2 is SQIVND in the germline V gene (reference sequence). The length of the CDR3 is 14 residues. Trimming left V 0 bases short and J 9 bases short, with 9 bases between.

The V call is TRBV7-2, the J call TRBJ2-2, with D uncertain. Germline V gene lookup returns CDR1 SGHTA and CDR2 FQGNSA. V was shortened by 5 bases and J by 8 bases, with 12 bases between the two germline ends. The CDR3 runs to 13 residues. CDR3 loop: CASSPALRGELFF. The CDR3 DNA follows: TGTGCCAGCAGCCCAGCGCTCCGGGGGGAGCTGTTTTTT.

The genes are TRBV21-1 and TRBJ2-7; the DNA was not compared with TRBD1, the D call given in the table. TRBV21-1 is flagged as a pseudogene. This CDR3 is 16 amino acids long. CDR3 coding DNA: TGTGCCAGCAGCAAAGAGAAGGGACAGATCTCCTACGAGCAGTACTTC. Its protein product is CASSKEKGQISYEQYF.

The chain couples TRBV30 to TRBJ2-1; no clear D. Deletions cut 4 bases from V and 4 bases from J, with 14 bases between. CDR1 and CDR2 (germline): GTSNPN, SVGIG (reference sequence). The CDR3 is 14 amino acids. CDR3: CAWTGTGFYNEQFF. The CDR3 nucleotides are TGTGCCTGGACCGGAACCGGGTTTTACAATGAGCAGTTCTTC.

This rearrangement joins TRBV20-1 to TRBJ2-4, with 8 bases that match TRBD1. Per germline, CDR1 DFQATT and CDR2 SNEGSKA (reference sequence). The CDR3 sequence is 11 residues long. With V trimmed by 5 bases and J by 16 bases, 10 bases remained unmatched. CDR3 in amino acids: CSALDRAKYYF. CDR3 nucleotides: TGCAGTGCTTTGGACAGGGCCAAATATTACTTC.

CDR3 DNA sequence: TGTGCCAGCAGCCTAAGGACTAGCGGCCAAGAGACCCAGTACTTC. Its translation: CASSLRTSGQETQYF. The chain is built from TRBV3-1 (or the pseudogene TRBV3-2) and TRBJ2-5; TRBD2 agrees at 10 bases. The CDR3 totals 15 residues. J was trimmed by 1 base and V by 4 bases; bases with no gene match: 3. From germline, CDR1 is LGHDT and CDR2 YNNKEL (reference sequence).

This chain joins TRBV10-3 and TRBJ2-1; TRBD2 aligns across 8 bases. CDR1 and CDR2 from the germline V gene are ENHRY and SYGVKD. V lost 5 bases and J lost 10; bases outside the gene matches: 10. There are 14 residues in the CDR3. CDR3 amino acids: CAISTTGGGPEQFF. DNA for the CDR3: TGTGCCATCAGTACTACCGGGGGGGGACCAGAGCAGTTCTTC.

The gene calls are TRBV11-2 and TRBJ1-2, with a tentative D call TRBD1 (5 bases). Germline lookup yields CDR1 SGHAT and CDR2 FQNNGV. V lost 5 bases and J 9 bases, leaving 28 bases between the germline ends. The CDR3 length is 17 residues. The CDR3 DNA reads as TGTGCCAGCAGCCTCAGACAGAGACCACTATCGATAAATAGCTACACCTTC. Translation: CASSLRQRPLSINSYTF.

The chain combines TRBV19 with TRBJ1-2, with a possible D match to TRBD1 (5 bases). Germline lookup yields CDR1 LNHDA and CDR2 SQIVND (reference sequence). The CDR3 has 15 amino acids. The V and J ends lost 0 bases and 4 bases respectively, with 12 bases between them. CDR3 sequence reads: CASSIDLDRPYGYTF. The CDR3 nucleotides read TGTGCCAGTAGTATAGACCTAGACAGACCCTATGGCTACACCTTC.

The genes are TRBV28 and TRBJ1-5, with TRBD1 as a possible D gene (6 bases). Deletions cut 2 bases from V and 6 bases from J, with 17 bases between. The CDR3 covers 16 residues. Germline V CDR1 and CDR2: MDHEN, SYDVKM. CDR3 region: CASSLGLNRAGQPQHF. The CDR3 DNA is TGTGCCAGCAGTTTAGGCCTTAACAGGGCAGGTCAGCCCCAGCATTTT.

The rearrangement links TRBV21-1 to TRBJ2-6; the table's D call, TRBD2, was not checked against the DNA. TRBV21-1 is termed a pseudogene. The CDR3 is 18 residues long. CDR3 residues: CASSKYPLEIDGANVLTF. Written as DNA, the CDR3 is TGTGCCAGCAGCAAATACCCTCTAGAAATAGATGGGGCCAACGTCCTGACTTTC.

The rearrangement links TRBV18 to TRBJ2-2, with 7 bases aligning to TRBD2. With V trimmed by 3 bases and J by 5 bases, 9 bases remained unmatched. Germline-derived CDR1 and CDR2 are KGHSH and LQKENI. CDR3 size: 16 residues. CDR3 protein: CASSPNEGGRTGELFF. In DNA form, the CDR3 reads TGTGCCAGCTCACCCAACGAGGGAGGGCGGACCGGGGAGCTGTTTTTT.

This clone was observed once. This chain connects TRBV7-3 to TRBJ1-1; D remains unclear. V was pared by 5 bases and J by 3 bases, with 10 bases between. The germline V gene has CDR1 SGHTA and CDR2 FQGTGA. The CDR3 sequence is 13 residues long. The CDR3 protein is CASSQTQDTEAFF. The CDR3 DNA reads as TGTGCCAGCAGCCAGACTCAGGACACTGAAGCTTTCTTT.

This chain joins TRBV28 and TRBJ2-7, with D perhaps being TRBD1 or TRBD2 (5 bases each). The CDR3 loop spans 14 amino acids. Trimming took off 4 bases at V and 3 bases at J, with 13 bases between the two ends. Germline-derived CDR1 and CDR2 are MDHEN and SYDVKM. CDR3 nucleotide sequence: TGTGCCAGCAGTTCTGGGGGAGCCTACTACGAGCAGTACTTC. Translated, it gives CASSSGGAYYEQYF.

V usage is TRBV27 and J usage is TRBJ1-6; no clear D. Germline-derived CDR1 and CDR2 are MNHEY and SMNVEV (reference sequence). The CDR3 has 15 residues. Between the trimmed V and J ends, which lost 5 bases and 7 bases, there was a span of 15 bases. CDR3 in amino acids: CASSPRPARNSPLHF. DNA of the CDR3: TGTGCCAGCAGTCCCCGCCCGGCGAGGAATTCACCCCTCCACTTT.